The present T cell receptor (beta chain) was sequenced within a study of CD8 T cells in ankylosing spondylitis. Library preparation for TCR beta used quantitative 5'-RACE with molecular barcodes. TCRdb fed the 5' RACE reads into MiXCR, producing one record per CDR3 protein. The table records fewer than 250,000 distinct CDR3 sequences, roughly a tenth of them present only once. This clonotype was seen a few times. Its antigen is currently unknown. Study results and limitations: Certain motif variants had earlier been reported in reactive arthritis synovial fluid and blood.

Sequencing was carried out using blood, either unsorted or a sorted T cell fraction (not recorded which). This receptor was taken from a male donor with ankylosing spondylitis or in good health (not recorded which).

For the CDR3, the DNA is TGTGCCAGCAGCCAAGCGGGCGGATCGAACACCGGGGAGCTGTTTTTT. Translating it yields CASSQAGGSNTGELFF. The chain joins TRBV3-1 to TRBJ2-2; D gene unclear. Germline CDR1 is LGHDT and CDR2 is YNNKEL (reference sequence). Deletions cut 1 base from V and 0 bases from J, with 9 bases between. This CDR3 has 16 amino acids.